A single sample gave rise to the 21 T cell receptor beta chains below, sequenced in a study of shared clonotypes between healthy human individuals. The table came from immunoSEQ multiplex PCR; TCRdb's copy has only in-frame clones and leaves some out. The profile shows about 2.4 million clones, roughly 93% of them singletons. Source material: naive CD4+ T cells from PBMCs. Documented subset: CD45RA+ positively selected. These receptors all stem from a man aged 18-30 years in good health. Some clones in this sample may be carry-over from other donors' samples.

The chain links TRBV7-9 to TRBJ2-1; 9 positions agree with TRBD2. In germline, CDR1 is SEHNR, CDR2 FQNEAQ (reference sequence). The CDR3 is 15 amino acids. With 5 bases clipped from V and 7 bases from J, the junction kept 9 bases outside the gene matches. CDR3 DNA: TGTGCCAGCAGCAAGACTAGCGGCACCCTTAATGAGCAGTTCTTC. It codes for CASSKTSGTLNEQFF. The complete variable domain, with remaining parts taken from reference TRBV7-9 and TRBJ2-1, reads DTGVSQNPRHKITKRGQNVTFRCDPISEHNRLYWYRQTLGQGPEFLTYFQNEAQLEKSRLLSDRFSAERPKGSFSTLEIQRTEQGDSAMYLCASSKTSGTLNEQFFGPGTRLTVL.

The chain carries TRBV5-1 and TRBJ1-2; TRBD1 aligns across 8 bases. V dropped 4 bases and J dropped 8; count of bases not matched to a gene: 10. The CDR3 contains 14 residues. Germline V gene lookup returns CDR1 SGHRS and CDR2 YFSETQ. CDR3 in DNA: TGCGCCAGCAGCCCCCTCGGACAGGGTTGGGGCTACACCTTC. Translated: CASSPLGQGWGYTF.

The chain employs TRBV5-1 and TRBJ2-7; D might be TRBD1 (6 bases). Between the trimmed V and J ends, which lost 3 bases and 3 bases, there was a span of 16 bases. Germline CDR1 is SGHRS and CDR2 is YFSETQ. The CDR3 contains 15 residues. Written as DNA, the CDR3 is TGCGCCAGCAGCTCTGCCGGGACACCCAACTACGAGCAGTACTTC. Translating it yields CASSSAGTPNYEQYF.

The chain has TRBV5-1 and TRBJ2-3, with D possibly being TRBD2 (5 bases). Trimming shortened V by 6 bases and J by 9 bases, and 17 bases separated the two germline ends. Germline CDR1 is SGHRS and CDR2 is YFSETQ. The CDR3 totals 13 residues. The CDR3 loop reads CASNPTGSKTQYF. The CDR3 DNA reads TGCGCCAGCAACCCGACGGGGAGTAAAACGCAGTATTTT.

This chain uses TRBV11-2 with TRBJ1-4, with D tentatively TRBD1 (5 bases). V was pared by 5 bases and J by 1 base, with 17 bases between. Germline CDR1 and CDR2: SGHAT and FQNNGV. The CDR3 loop spans 17 amino acids. CDR3 sequence: CASSPKGGAQTNEKLFF. The CDR3 DNA sequence: TGTGCCAGCAGCCCGAAAGGAGGGGCGCAAACTAATGAAAAACTGTTTTTT. The full variable domain, with the rest looked up from reference TRBV11-2 and TRBJ1-4, is EAGVAQSPRYKIIEKRQSVAFWCNPISGHATLYWYQQILGQGPKLLIQFQNNGVVDDSQLPKDRFSAERLKGVDSTLKIQPAKLEDSAVYLCASSPKGGAQTNEKLFFGSGTQLSVL.

Note on this clone: The same CDR3 arises from other DNA sequences in this sample as well. The V and J genes are TRBV28 and TRBJ1-2, with a weak D call TRBD1 (6 bases). Looked up from germline, CDR1 is MDHEN and CDR2 is SYDVKM. This CDR3 is built from 11 residues. V lost 6 bases, J lost 4 bases, and 6 bases lay in between. CDR3 loop: CASRTGYGYTF. CDR3 nucleotides: TGTGCCAGCAGGACAGGCTATGGCTACACCTTC.

The chain joins TRBV7-9 to TRBJ2-3; D is ambiguous. The CDR3 runs to 16 residues. V was trimmed by 1 base and J by 4 bases, leaving 15 bases between them. Germline values: CDR1 SEHNR, CDR2 FQNEAQ (reference sequence). Here the CDR3 DNA reads TGTGCCAGCAGCTTAGGGGCTGGGGTCGATTCAGATACGCAGTATTTT. Its translation: CASSLGAGVDSDTQYF.

About this clone: Other DNA sequences in the same sample also yield this CDR3. The rearrangement uses TRBV6-5 and TRBJ1-5; D possibly corresponds to TRBD1 (5 bases). Germline values: CDR1 MNHEY, CDR2 SVGAGI. CDR3 size: 14 residues. With 2 bases removed from V and 3 bases from J, the gap between germline ends came to 8 bases. Here the CDR3 DNA reads TGTGCCAGCAGTTACGGGGGAAACAATCAGCCCCAGCATTTT. Encoded protein: CASSYGGNNQPQHF.

The gene calls are TRBV7-2 and TRBJ2-1; no clear D. There are 13 residues in the CDR3. CDR1 is SGHTA and CDR2 is FQGNSA in the germline V gene. The germline V and J ends were trimmed by 2 bases and 4 bases, with 6 bases remaining between them. This CDR3 reads CASSLQLYNEQFF. The CDR3 nucleotides are TGTGCCAGCAGCTTACAACTATACAATGAGCAGTTCTTC. The whole variable domain, remainder taken from reference TRBV7-2 and TRBJ2-1, is GAGVSQSPSNKVTEKGKDVELRCDPISGHTALYWYRQSLGQGLEFLIYFQGNSAPDKSGLPSDRFSAERTGGSVSTLTIQRTQQEDSAVYLCASSLQLYNEQFFGPGTRLTVL.

The chain recombines TRBV6-9 with TRBJ2-1; D unclear. Trimming left V 5 bases short and J 0 bases short, with 17 bases between. The germline V gene encodes CDR1 MNHGY and CDR2 SVAAGI. The CDR3 extends over 17 amino acids. The CDR3 region is CASSPENGFSSYNEQFF. The CDR3 region has the DNA TGTGCCAGCAGTCCTGAGAACGGTTTCAGCTCCTACAATGAGCAGTTCTTC.

The V call is TRBV2, the J call TRBJ1-4, with D hard to call. This CDR3 has 15 amino acids. V was clipped by 10 bases and J by 0 bases, with 15 bases between them. CDR1 SNHLY and CDR2 FYNNEI come from the germline V gene. CDR3 nucleotide sequence: TGTGCCACCCGGGTCTACCGGACAACTAATGAAAAACTGTTTTTT. Its translation: CATRVYRTTNEKLFF.

The chain links TRBV10-1 to TRBJ2-1; TRBD1 matches at 8 bases. CDR3 length: 14 amino acids. After removal of 2 bases from V and 10 bases from J, the junction contained 7 bases not matched to a gene. Germline V lookup: CDR1 WNHNN, CDR2 SYGVQD (reference sequence). As DNA, the CDR3 is TGCGCCAGCAGTGAGGAGTACGCAGGGGGCGAGCAGTTCTTC. Translating gives CASSEEYAGGEQFF.

This chain connects TRBV4-1 to TRBJ1-4; a possible D gene is TRBD1 (5 bases). The CDR3 has 16 residues. Germline lookup yields CDR1 MGHRA and CDR2 YSYEKL. Between the trimmed V and J ends, which lost 4 bases and 7 bases, there was a span of 19 bases. CDR3 coding DNA: TGCGCCAGCAGCCTCTCCTTCTTGGGGGACCGTGAAAAACTGTTTTTT. It specifies CASSLSFLGDREKLFF.

This chain links TRBV5-1 with TRBJ1-5; 7 bases are a match to TRBD1. Trimming took 5 bases from V and 2 from J; bases not matched to a gene: 4. The CDR3 contains 14 residues. Germline loops: CDR1 SGHRS, CDR2 YFSETQ. CDR3 sequence (DNA): TGCGCCAGCAGAGATGGGACAGGCAATCAGCCCCAGCATTTT. Its protein is CASRDGTGNQPQHF.

The J gene is TRBJ1-1, the V gene TRBV25-1, with 9 bases fitting TRBD1. The V segment lost 8 bases and the J segment 5 bases; nucleotides outside the gene matches: 9. The CDR3 is 14 amino acids. Germline V gene lookup returns CDR1 MGHDK and CDR2 SYGVNS. The CDR3 is CASGVQGARTEAFF. The CDR3 DNA reads TGTGCCAGCGGCGTACAGGGGGCGCGTACTGAAGCTTTCTTT.

The table lists this clone with a few counts. This chain links TRBV5-1 with TRBJ1-1; the D gene is possibly TRBD1 (5 bases). Trimming took 0 bases from V and 13 from J, leaving 16 bases between them. CDR3 length: 13 amino acids. Germline CDR1 SGHRS, CDR2 YFSETQ. CDR3 DNA: TGCGCCAGCAGCTTGGGACAGTGGAGTGAGTGTTTCTTT. Its protein is CASSLGQWSECFF.

Only one count was recorded for this clone. This chain links TRBV30 with TRBJ1-5; TRBD1 matches 7 bases. The trim removed 2 bases at V and 1 base at J, leaving 8 bases unmatched. Per the germline V gene, CDR1 is GTSNPN and CDR2 is SVGIG (reference sequence). The CDR3 runs 16 residues. The CDR3, as DNA: TGTGCCTGGAGTCAACAGGGGCCGGGAAGCAATCAGCCCCAGCATTTT. Its translation: CAWSQQGPGSNQPQHF.

The chain joins TRBV5-1 to TRBJ2-3; D is undetermined. The germline CDR1 and CDR2 sequences are SGHRS and YFSETQ. V lost 7 bases, J lost 6 bases, and 9 bases lay in between. This CDR3 has 11 amino acids. The CDR3: CASGPRDTQYF. In DNA, the CDR3 is TGCGCCAGCGGCCCCAGGGATACGCAGTATTTT.

This chain uses TRBV5-6 with TRBJ2-2; 7 bases agree with TRBD1. The trim removed 0 bases at V and 2 bases at J, leaving 1 base unmatched. Germline CDR1 and CDR2: SGHDT and YYEEEE. CDR3 length: 15 amino acids. The CDR3 nucleotides are TGTGCCAGCAGCTTGGGGACAGGAAACACCGGGGAGCTGTTTTTT. Translation gives CASSLGTGNTGELFF. The complete variable domain, with remaining parts taken from reference TRBV5-6 and TRBJ2-2, reads DAGVTQSPTHLIKTRGQQVTLRCSPKSGHDTVSWYQQALGQGPQFIFQYYEEEERQRGNFPDRFSGHQFPNYSSELNVNALLLGDSALYLCASSLGTGNTGELFFGEGSRLTVL.

The chain combines TRBV2 with TRBJ2-3, with D tentatively TRBD2 (6 bases). From germline, CDR1 is SNHLY and CDR2 FYNNEI. This CDR3 comprises 17 residues. Trimming stripped 2 bases from V and 1 base from J, with 16 bases between. CDR3 DNA: TGTGCCAGCAGTGAAATGGGGCTGGGGGAGGGCACAGATACGCAGTATTTT. Its protein is CASSEMGLGEGTDTQYF. Drawing the rest from reference TRBV2 and TRBJ2-3, the complete variable domain is EPEVTQTPSHQVTQMGQEVILRCVPISNHLYFYWYRQILGQKVEFLVSFYNNEISEKSEIFDDQFSVERPDGSNFTLKIRSTKLEDSAMYFCASSEMGLGEGTDTQYFGPGTRLTVL.

The V call is TRBV6-5, the J call TRBJ2-1; TRBD2 aligns across 7 bases. This CDR3 is built from 15 residues. Losses at the gene ends were 7 bases for V and 3 bases for J; bases not matched to a gene: 9. Germline V gene sequence: CDR1 MNHEY, CDR2 SVGAGI. The CDR3 bases are TGTGCCAGCACCTCAGCGACTAGCAGCTACAATGAGCAGTTCTTC. Its translation is CASTSATSSYNEQFF.